This is a list of T cell receptor beta chains from one sample in a study of PD-1 blockade in classical Hodgkin lymphoma. The method was immunoSEQ multiplex PCR; TCRdb's version includes in-frame clones alone and lacks a portion of them. Of under 75,000 clones listed, more than 75% are singletons. This specimen was peripheral blood mononuclear cells (PBMCs), taken before the second cycle of nivolumab. The receptors originated from a human donor with classical Hodgkin lymphoma. CDR3s include the opening cysteine and the closing phenylalanine or tryptophan. A D gene is named only where the DNA matches it firmly. Size is omitted from some rows. Given values are once, few, many or a class for expanded clones.

clone_size,d_call,v_call,j_call,cdr3_aa,cdr3_nt
-,-,TRBV29-1,TRBJ1-3,CSVEQNSGNTIYF,TGCAGCGTTGAACAGAACTCTGGAAACACCATATATTTT
-,-,TRBV6-6,TRBJ2-4,CASRSTTEEENIQYF,TGTGCCAGCAGATCCACAACCGAGGAGGAAAACATTCAGTACTTC
-,TRBD1,TRBV7-9,TRBJ2-5,CASSLTGGETQYF,TGTGCCAGCAGCTTAACAGGGGGGGAGACCCAGTACTTC
medium-sized,-,TRBV29-1,TRBJ2-7,CSVAGGEAEQYF,TGCAGCGTTGCCGGCGGGGAAGCCGAGCAGTACTTC
-,TRBD1,TRBV5-1,TRBJ2-5,CASSLGGQGETQYF,TGCGCCAGCAGCTTGGGGGGACAGGGTGAGACCCAGTACTTC
few,TRBD1,TRBV28,TRBJ1-5,CASSLQGQGAVQPQHF,TGTGCCAGCAGTCTCCAGGGACAGGGGGCTGTTCAGCCCCAGCATTTT
-,-,TRBV5-5,TRBJ2-1,CASSAPVSYNEQFF,TGTGCCAGCAGCGCCCCGGTCTCCTACAATGAGCAGTTCTTC
-,TRBD2,TRBV13,TRBJ2-3,CASSRATSVDLTDTQYF,TGTGCCAGCAGCCGGGCTACTAGCGTCGACCTCACAGATACGCAGTATTTT
-,TRBD1,TRBV10-3,TRBJ2-6,CAISEPRGQGNGANVLTF,TGTGCCATCAGTGAGCCCAGGGGACAGGGGAATGGGGCCAACGTCCTGACTTTC
-,-,TRBV12-2,TRBJ2-3,CASRLASTGVDTQYF,TGTGCAAGTCGCTTAGCTTCCACAGGGGTAGATACGCAGTATTTT
-,-,TRBV7-8,TRBJ1-1,CASSPREWNTEAFF,TGTGCCAGCAGCCCCCGGGAGTGGAACACTGAAGCTTTCTTT
-,-,TRBV10-3,TRBJ2-7,CAISGGGGNEQYF,TGTGCCATCAGTGGAGGGGGGGGTAACGAGCAGTACTTC
-,-,TRBV5-1,TRBJ1-1,CASSFVGAGNTEAFF,TGCGCCAGCAGCTTTGTGGGGGCTGGGAACACTGAAGCTTTCTTT
-,TRBD1,TRBV5-1,TRBJ1-2,CASSLERQGGGYTF,TGCGCCAGCAGCTTGGAAAGACAGGGAGGTGGCTACACCTTC
-,TRBD1,TRBV19,TRBJ1-5,CASVGQGGQPQHF,TGTGCCAGCGTGGGACAGGGTGGTCAGCCCCAGCATTTT
-,-,TRBV7-8,TRBJ1-6,CASSLMEDNSPLHF,TGTGCCAGCAGCTTAATGGAGGATAATTCACCCCTCCACTTT
-,TRBD2,TRBV5-1,TRBJ2-2,CASSQGLAGIYTGELFF,TGCGCCAGCAGCCAAGGACTAGCGGGGATCTACACCGGGGAGCTGTTTTTT